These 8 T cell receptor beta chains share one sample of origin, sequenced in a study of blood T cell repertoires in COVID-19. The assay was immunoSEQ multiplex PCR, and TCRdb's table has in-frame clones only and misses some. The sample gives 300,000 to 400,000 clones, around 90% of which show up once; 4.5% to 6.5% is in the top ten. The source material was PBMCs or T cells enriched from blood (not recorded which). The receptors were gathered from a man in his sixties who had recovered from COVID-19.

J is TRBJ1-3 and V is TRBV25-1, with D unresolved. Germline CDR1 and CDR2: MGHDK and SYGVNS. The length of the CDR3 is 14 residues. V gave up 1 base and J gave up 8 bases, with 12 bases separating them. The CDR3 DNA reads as TGTGCCAGCAGTGAATTATACGGGTCCCACACCATATATTTT. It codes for CASSELYGSHTIYF.

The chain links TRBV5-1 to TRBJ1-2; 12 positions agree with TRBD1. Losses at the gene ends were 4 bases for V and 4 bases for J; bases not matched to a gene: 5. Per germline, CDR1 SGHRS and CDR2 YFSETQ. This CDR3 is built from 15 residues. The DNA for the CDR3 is TGCGCCAGCAGCCCGGGACAGGGGGCGGCCTATGGCTACACCTTC. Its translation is CASSPGQGAAYGYTF. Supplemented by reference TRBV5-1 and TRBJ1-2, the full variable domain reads KAGVTQTPRYLIKTRGQQVTLSCSPISGHRSVSWYQQTPGQGLQFLFEYFSETQRNKGNFPGRFSGRQFSNSRSEMNVSTLELGDSALYLCASSPGQGAAYGYTFGSGTRLTVV.

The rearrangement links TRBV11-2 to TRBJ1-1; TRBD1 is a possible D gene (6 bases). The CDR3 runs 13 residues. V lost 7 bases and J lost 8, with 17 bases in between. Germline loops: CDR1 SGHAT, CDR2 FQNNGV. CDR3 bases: TGTGCCAGCACCTCTGACTGGACAGTAGAAGCTTTCTTT. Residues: CASTSDWTVEAFF.

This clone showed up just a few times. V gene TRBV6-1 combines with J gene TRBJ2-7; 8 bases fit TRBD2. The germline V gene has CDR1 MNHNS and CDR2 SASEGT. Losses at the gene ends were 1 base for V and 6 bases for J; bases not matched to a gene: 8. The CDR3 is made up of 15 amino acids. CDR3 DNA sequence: TGTGCCAGCAGTGAAGTTGATAGCGGGATAAGCGAGCAGTACTTC. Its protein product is CASSEVDSGISEQYF.

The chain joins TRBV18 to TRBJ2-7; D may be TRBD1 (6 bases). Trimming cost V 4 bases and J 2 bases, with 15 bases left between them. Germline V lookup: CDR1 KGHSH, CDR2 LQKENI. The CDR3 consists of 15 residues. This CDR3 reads CASSLQGQGAYEQYF. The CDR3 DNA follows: TGTGCCAGCTCACTTCAGGGGCAAGGGGCCTACGAGCAGTACTTC.

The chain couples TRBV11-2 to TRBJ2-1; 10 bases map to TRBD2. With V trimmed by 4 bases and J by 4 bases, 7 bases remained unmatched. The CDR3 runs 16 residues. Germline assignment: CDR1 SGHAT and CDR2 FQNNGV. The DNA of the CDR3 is TGTGCCAGCAGCTCGCCGGGACTAGCGTATTACAATGAGCAGTTCTTC. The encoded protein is CASSSPGLAYYNEQFF.

CDR3 loop: CASRKPGQRETEAFF. The DNA of the CDR3 is TGTGCCAGCAGAAAACCGGGACAGAGGGAAACTGAAGCTTTCTTT. The genes are TRBV6-5 and TRBJ1-1; 7 positions agree with TRBD1. With V trimmed by 6 bases and J by 5 bases, 12 bases remained unmatched. CDR1 and CDR2 (germline): MNHEY, SVGAGI. The CDR3 is made up of 15 amino acids.

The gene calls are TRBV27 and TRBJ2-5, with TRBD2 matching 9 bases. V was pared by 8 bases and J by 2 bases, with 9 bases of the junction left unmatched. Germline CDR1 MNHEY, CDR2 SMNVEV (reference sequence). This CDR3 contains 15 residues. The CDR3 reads CASAPASGTQETQYF. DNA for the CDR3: TGTGCCAGCGCCCCGGCTAGCGGGACACAAGAGACCCAGTACTTC.